This is a list of T cell receptor beta chains from one sample in a study of blood T cells in healthy people across ages. TCRdb itself ran the 5' RACE reads through MiXCR, one entry per CDR3 protein. The table records around 900,000 distinct CDR3 sequences, 29% of them present only once. Specimen: blood. Receptors originate from a woman over 75 in good health. CDR3s include the opening cysteine and the closing phenylalanine or tryptophan. Fields, in order: CDR3 DNA, CDR3 protein, clone size, V gene, D gene, J gene. The D gene is left open where the match is weak. Not all rows give a size; the values are once, few, many and, for expanded clones, a class.

CDR3nt: TGCGCCAGCAGCCCGGCGGCTACCCCGCCCTACAATGAGCAGTTCTTC
CDR3aa: CASSPAATPPYNEQFF
abundance: -
v_gene: TRBV5-1
d_gene: -
j_gene: TRBJ2-1

CDR3nt: TGTGCCAGCAGCATCAAGGGTGGGAGTTATGGCTACACCTTC
CDR3aa: CASSIKGGSYGYTF
abundance: many
v_gene: TRBV12-3/TRBV12-4
d_gene: -
j_gene: TRBJ1-2

CDR3nt: TGTGCCAGCAGTTACCGGGAGACCCGGGGCTACACCTTC
CDR3aa: CASSYRETRGYTF
abundance: many
v_gene: TRBV6-5
d_gene: -
j_gene: TRBJ1-2

CDR3nt: TGTGCCAGCAGCCTCCCCGTTAGAGGACGGGAGACCCAGTACTTC
CDR3aa: CASSLPVRGRETQYF
abundance: many
v_gene: TRBV3-1
d_gene: -
j_gene: TRBJ2-5

CDR3nt: TGTGCCATCAGTGAGGTTTATGGGGAGACCCAGTACTTC
CDR3aa: CAISEVYGETQYF
abundance: many
v_gene: TRBV10-3
d_gene: -
j_gene: TRBJ2-5

CDR3nt: TGTGCCAGCAGCTTCAGTAGGGTTGAAGCTTTCTTT
CDR3aa: CASSFSRVEAFF
abundance: -
v_gene: TRBV7-9
d_gene: -
j_gene: TRBJ1-1

CDR3nt: TGTGCCAGCAGTGAACGACAGAATCTGTACAATGAGCAGTACTTC
CDR3aa: CASSERQNLYNEQYF
abundance: -
v_gene: TRBV2
d_gene: -
j_gene: TRBJ2-7

CDR3nt: TGCGCCAGCAGCCCGAGCGGGGGGGTAGAAAACATTCAGTACTTC
CDR3aa: CASSPSGGVENIQYF
abundance: -
v_gene: TRBV10-2
d_gene: TRBD2
j_gene: TRBJ2-4

CDR3nt: TGCAGTGCTAGAGGGTCAGGGAACAATCAGCCCCAGCATTTT
CDR3aa: CSARGSGNNQPQHF
abundance: -
v_gene: TRBV20-1
d_gene: -
j_gene: TRBJ1-5

CDR3nt: TGTGCCACCAGCAGAGCCGTTCGCGCCTCCCTAAACTATGGCTACACCTTC
CDR3aa: CATSRAVRASLNYGYTF
abundance: -
v_gene: TRBV15
d_gene: -
j_gene: TRBJ1-2

CDR3nt: TGTGCCAGCAGTCCCAGGGGGCAGGATGGCTACACCTTC
CDR3aa: CASSPRGQDGYTF
abundance: many
v_gene: TRBV12-3/TRBV12-4
d_gene: TRBD1
j_gene: TRBJ1-2

CDR3nt: TGTGCCAGCAGCCCGGTAACGACCCCACCGTACGAGCAGTACTTC
CDR3aa: CASSPVTTPPYEQYF
abundance: many
v_gene: TRBV5-6
d_gene: -
j_gene: TRBJ2-7

CDR3nt: TGCAGTGCTAGAGATACGACGGGGGGGCAAGAGACCCAGTACTTC
CDR3aa: CSARDTTGGQETQYF
abundance: few
v_gene: TRBV20-1
d_gene: TRBD2
j_gene: TRBJ2-5

CDR3nt: TGTGCCAGCAGCGCCGGCGGGGGGGCGAGCTCCTACAATGAGCAGTTCTTC
CDR3aa: CASSAGGGASSYNEQFF
abundance: many
v_gene: TRBV9
d_gene: TRBD2
j_gene: TRBJ2-1

CDR3nt: TGTGTCAGCAGCAATGGGGGTCCCGGGGAGCTGTTTTTT
CDR3aa: CVSSNGGPGELFF
abundance: -
v_gene: TRBV6-5
d_gene: -
j_gene: TRBJ2-2

CDR3nt: TGTGCCAGCAATCTAGCGGGGGTTCCATACAATGAGCAGTTCTTC
CDR3aa: CASNLAGVPYNEQFF
abundance: many
v_gene: TRBV11-2
d_gene: TRBD2
j_gene: TRBJ2-1

CDR3nt: TGTGCCAGCAGCCCGGGACTAGCGGGATTTAGGGAGCAGTTCTTC
CDR3aa: CASSPGLAGFREQFF
abundance: -
v_gene: TRBV7-3
d_gene: TRBD2
j_gene: TRBJ2-1

CDR3nt: TGTGCCAGCACCGCAAACACCGGGACCTTCAATGAAAAACTGTTTTTT
CDR3aa: CASTANTGTFNEKLFF
abundance: -
v_gene: TRBV7-2
d_gene: -
j_gene: TRBJ1-4

CDR3nt: TGCAGTGCTAGAGATAGAACAAAATATCCAGACTATGGCTACACCTTC
CDR3aa: CSARDRTKYPDYGYTF
abundance: many
v_gene: TRBV20-1
d_gene: -
j_gene: TRBJ1-2

CDR3nt: TGCAGTGCCATAAGCGGGGTTAGCACAGATACGCAGTATTTT
CDR3aa: CSAISGVSTDTQYF
abundance: many
v_gene: TRBV20-1
d_gene: TRBD2
j_gene: TRBJ2-3

CDR3nt: TGTGCCACCAGTGATTTAACAGGGAACACCGGGGAGCTGTTTTTT
CDR3aa: CATSDLTGNTGELFF
abundance: few
v_gene: TRBV24-1
d_gene: -
j_gene: TRBJ2-2

CDR3nt: TGTGCCAGCAGTCAGGGGACCCCCGAGCCCCAGCATTTT
CDR3aa: CASSQGTPEPQHF
abundance: once
v_gene: TRBV12-3/TRBV12-4
d_gene: -
j_gene: TRBJ1-5

CDR3nt: TGTGCCAGCAGGGTAGACACTGAAGCTTTCTTT
CDR3aa: CASRVDTEAFF
abundance: -
v_gene: TRBV6-6
d_gene: -
j_gene: TRBJ1-1

CDR3nt: TGTGCCAGCAGGAGCGGGTACCAAGAGACCCAGTACTTC
CDR3aa: CASRSGYQETQYF
abundance: many
v_gene: TRBV7-2
d_gene: -
j_gene: TRBJ2-5

CDR3nt: TGTGCCAGCAGCCTCGGGACAGGGGGCCATGGCTACACCTTC
CDR3aa: CASSLGTGGHGYTF
abundance: -
v_gene: TRBV5-6
d_gene: TRBD1
j_gene: TRBJ1-2

CDR3nt: TGTGCCAGCAGTTCGACAGGGAGGGGTGAAAAACTGTTTTTT
CDR3aa: CASSSTGRGEKLFF
abundance: many
v_gene: TRBV12-3/TRBV12-4
d_gene: TRBD1
j_gene: TRBJ1-4

CDR3nt: TGTGCCAGCAGCTTAGTTCCCAACAGGGGCGGGGGCGGGGGGACCCAGTACTTC
CDR3aa: CASSLVPNRGGGGGTQYF
abundance: -
v_gene: TRBV7-2
d_gene: -
j_gene: TRBJ2-5

CDR3nt: TGTGCCAGCAGCTTAGTAGTAGGGCCCCGGGAGACCCAGTACTTC
CDR3aa: CASSLVVGPRETQYF
abundance: many
v_gene: TRBV11-2
d_gene: -
j_gene: TRBJ2-5

CDR3nt: TGCGCCAGCAGCTTGGCTGCGATCGGGAGCACCTACAATGGGCAGTTCTTC
CDR3aa: CASSLAAIGSTYNGQFF
abundance: -
v_gene: TRBV5-1
d_gene: -
j_gene: TRBJ2-1

CDR3nt: TGTGCCAGCAGGCGCGACAGGGGACGAGGCTATGGCTACACCTTC
CDR3aa: CASRRDRGRGYGYTF
abundance: few
v_gene: TRBV6-5
d_gene: TRBD1
j_gene: TRBJ1-2

CDR3nt: TGTGCCAGCAGCTTACTAAGCCCTAGCACAGATACGCAGTATTTT
CDR3aa: CASSLLSPSTDTQYF
abundance: few
v_gene: TRBV7-9
d_gene: -
j_gene: TRBJ2-3

CDR3nt: TGTGCCAGCAGCTTAGATTTCGGGGGACGCTCCTACAATGAGCAGTTCTTC
CDR3aa: CASSLDFGGRSYNEQFF
abundance: -
v_gene: TRBV11-2
d_gene: -
j_gene: TRBJ2-1

CDR3nt: TGTGCCAGCAGATGGCAGGGAGAAAAACTGTTTTTT
CDR3aa: CASRWQGEKLFF
abundance: -
v_gene: TRBV12-3/TRBV12-4
d_gene: -
j_gene: TRBJ1-4

CDR3nt: TGTGCCAGCAGTCCCGGGAGGGGTGCAACTAATGAAAAACTGTTTTTT
CDR3aa: CASSPGRGATNEKLFF
abundance: many
v_gene: TRBV12-3/TRBV12-4
d_gene: -
j_gene: TRBJ1-4

CDR3nt: TGTGCCAGCAGTGATCTTCCAGGGGAAATCTGGGGCAATGAGCAGTTCTTC
CDR3aa: CASSDLPGEIWGNEQFF
abundance: -
v_gene: TRBV27
d_gene: -
j_gene: TRBJ2-1

CDR3nt: TGTGCCGTCAGGGCAGAGAGCTCCTACGAGCAGTACTTC
CDR3aa: CAVRAESSYEQYF
abundance: -
v_gene: TRBV10-3
d_gene: -
j_gene: TRBJ2-7

CDR3nt: TGCAGTGCTAGAAGACAGGGTGCAGATACGCAGTATTTT
CDR3aa: CSARRQGADTQYF
abundance: many
v_gene: TRBV20-1
d_gene: TRBD1
j_gene: TRBJ2-3

CDR3nt: TGTGCCAGCAGCTTAGGGGGGACAGGTAATCAGCCCCAGCATTTT
CDR3aa: CASSLGGTGNQPQHF
abundance: many
v_gene: TRBV7-2
d_gene: TRBD1
j_gene: TRBJ1-5

CDR3nt: TGTGCCAGCAGTTTAGAGGGCAGAAACACTGAAGCTTTCTTT
CDR3aa: CASSLEGRNTEAFF
abundance: -
v_gene: TRBV12-3/TRBV12-4
d_gene: -
j_gene: TRBJ1-1

CDR3nt: TGCGCCAGCAGCCATTGGACGGATAATTCACCCCCCCACTTT
CDR3aa: CASSHWTDNSPPHF
abundance: -
v_gene: TRBV4-1
d_gene: -
j_gene: TRBJ1-6

CDR3nt: TGCAGTGCTAGGGACAGGGGTTCACCCCTCCACTTT
CDR3aa: CSARDRGSPLHF
abundance: few
v_gene: TRBV20-1
d_gene: TRBD1
j_gene: TRBJ1-6